This T cell receptor (beta chain) was sequenced for a study of OX40 agonist ivuxolimab in advanced cancers. On the study more broadly: While on treatment, patients had intravenous ivuxolimab at 0.01 to 10 mg/kg every 2 weeks.

The table came from immunoSEQ multiplex PCR; TCRdb's copy has only in-frame clones and leaves some out. The table has tens of thousands of clones, around 84% seen once. CDR1 and CDR2 from the germline V gene are SGHTA and FQGTGA. The CDR3 is 16 amino acids. Trimming pared 2 bases from V and 5 bases from J, leaving 16 bases between. Turning to this clone: Its cognate antigen is unknown.

Regarding the study as a whole: Circulating CD4+ and CD8+ T cells showed clonal expansion by week 6 at 0.1 to 3.0 mg/kg. The antigens recognized by the expanded peripheral T cells, that is their antigen specificity, were not determined.

The J gene is TRBJ2-1, the V gene TRBV7-3; D may match TRBD1 or TRBD2 (6 bases each). Sequencing was performed on CD4+ or CD8+ T cells sorted from blood, taken in a trial of the OX40 agonist ivuxolimab. The source of this sequence is an adult with an advanced solid tumor such as melanoma, head and neck, liver or kidney cancer. CDR3 region: CASSLDGGHGDNEQFF. CDR3 sequence (DNA): TGTGCCAGCAGCTTAGACGGGGGCCATGGGGACAATGAGCAGTTCTTC.